These 32 T cell receptor beta chains came from one sample sequenced in a study of T-cell memory formation after mild COVID-19 (dated by TCRdb to about 2021). The protocol used for the library was 5' RACE. The data were produced on an Illumina NovaSeq 6000. In TCRdb, the public reads were trimmed at Q25 with fastp and aligned with MiXCR, with productive beta chains retained. Merged by CDR3 protein, the rows form single entries marked with the most common genes and DNA. Here the sample has 100,000 or so distinct CDR3 sequences; around 10% occur a single time. The ten top clones hold roughly two fifths of the sample. Sequenced sample: PBMCs or a T cell subset sorted from them (not recorded which). The receptors were sampled from a man aged 18 to 30 who had mild COVID-19 (a few samples of this study predate the infection). The sample titles of this study are shuffled in the database, so cell type and time point are left out; the donor was told from shared clones.

This clonotype was observed a handful of times. The chain is built from TRBV7-9 and TRBJ2-1; 9 nucleotides agree with TRBD1. Germline V lookup: CDR1 SEHNR, CDR2 FQNEAQ (reference sequence). This CDR3 is 15 amino acids long. The junction had 9 bases not matched to a gene; V was cut back by 5 bases and J by 7 bases. CDR3 sequence: CASSAAGQGRNEQFF. DNA for the CDR3: TGTGCCAGCAGCGCGGCCGGACAGGGGAGGAATGAGCAGTTCTTC. The variable domain in full, with the rest retrieved from reference TRBV7-9 and TRBJ2-1, is DTGVSQNPRHKITKRGQNVTFRCDPISEHNRLYWYRQTLGQGPEFLTYFQNEAQLEKSRLLSDRFSAERPKGSFSTLEIQRTEQGDSAMYLCASSAAGQGRNEQFFGPGTRLTVL.

The sample holds a few counts of this clonotype. The chain joins TRBV28 to TRBJ2-1; TRBD1 aligns across 8 bases. This CDR3 comprises 15 residues. Germline CDR1 is MDHEN and CDR2 is SYDVKM. The V and J ends lost 8 bases and 2 bases, in that order; junction bases with no gene match: 8. CDR3 nucleotide sequence: TGTGCCAGCTGTAGCCGGGACAGGCCCTACAATGAGCAGTTCTTC. Protein sequence: CASCSRDRPYNEQFF.

V gene TRBV12-3 or TRBV12-4 combines with J gene TRBJ2-4; 7 bases are a match to TRBD2. The V and J ends lost 4 bases and 1 base, in that order; junction bases with no gene match: 7. This CDR3 is built from 16 residues. CDR3 sequence reads: CASSSGGGLAKNIQYF. In DNA form, the CDR3 reads TGTGCCAGCAGTTCTGGCGGGGGTCTGGCCAAAAACATTCAGTACTTC.

This rearrangement joins TRBV6-2 or TRBV6-3 to TRBJ2-3, with D unresolved. Trimming took off 11 bases at V and 3 bases at J, with 18 bases between the two ends. This CDR3 contains 14 residues. Per germline, CDR1 MNHEY and CDR2 SVGEGT. CDR3 loop: CAPSYPTSTDTQYF. CDR3 in DNA: TGTGCCCCAAGTTACCCGACCAGTACAGATACGCAGTATTTT.

The gene calls are TRBV7-8 and TRBJ2-2; D is perhaps TRBD1 (6 bases). The germline CDR1 and CDR2 sequences are SGHVS and FQNEAQ. This CDR3 is 17 amino acids long. Trimming took 5 bases from V and 0 from J, leaving 16 bases between them. The CDR3, as DNA: TGTGCCAGCAGCCCCGTATGGGGGCTAGCGAACACCGGGGAGCTGTTTTTT. Its translation is CASSPVWGLANTGELFF.

This clonotype was seen a few times. This chain uses TRBV27 with TRBJ1-5; TRBD1 matches 7 bases. This CDR3 contains 16 residues. Germline V CDR1 and CDR2: MNHEY, SMNVEV (reference sequence). Trimming at V came to 6 bases and at J to 2 bases, leaving 10 bases not matched to a gene. The CDR3 DNA sequence: TGTGCCAGCAGCTTCCGAGGGGGCCTTGGCAATCAGCCCCAGCATTTT. It encodes CASSFRGGLGNQPQHF.

The chain has TRBV29-1 and TRBJ2-1; D possibly uses TRBD1 or TRBD2 (5 bases each). CDR3 length equals 14 residues. CDR1 is SQVTM, CDR2 ANQGSEA, per germline. V was shortened by 7 bases and J by 1 base, with 14 bases between the two germline ends. CDR3 protein: CSGTGTPSYNEQFF. The CDR3 nucleotides read TGCAGCGGAACCGGGACCCCGTCCTACAATGAGCAGTTCTTC.

In its sample, this clonotype was seen a few times. The rearrangement links TRBV6-2 or TRBV6-3 to TRBJ2-1; 12 nucleotides match TRBD2. The CDR3 covers 13 residues. The J segment lost 10 bases and the V segment lost 7 bases, leaving 5 bases of the junction unmatched. CDR1 is MNHEY and CDR2 is SVGEGT in the germline V gene. The DNA of the CDR3 is TGTGCCAGCACCTCGGGACTAGCGGGCGAGCAGTTCTTC. The encoded protein is CASTSGLAGEQFF.

This clonotype was counted between two and nine times. The chain couples TRBV27 to TRBJ1-5; a possible D gene is TRBD1 (5 bases). CDR3 length: 14 residues. V lost 3 bases to trimming and J lost 2 bases, with 8 bases between them. Germline CDR1 reads MNHEY; CDR2 reads SMNVEV (reference sequence). CDR3 sequence (DNA): TGTGCCAGCAGTTTTCAAGGGGGCAATCAGCCCCAGCATTTT. Amino acid sequence: CASSFQGGNQPQHF.

The chain joins TRBV6-1 to TRBJ1-2; 7 positions agree with TRBD1. J was trimmed by 4 bases and V by 2 bases; bases with no gene match: 7. The CDR3 is 15 amino acids. CDR1 MNHNS and CDR2 SASEGT come from the germline V gene. The CDR3 loop reads CASSESEGGGYGYTF. The CDR3 DNA is TGTGCCAGCAGTGAAAGTGAAGGGGGCGGCTATGGCTACACCTTC.

V is TRBV4-3 and J is TRBJ2-1; TRBD2 agrees at 10 bases. In germline, CDR1 is LGHNA, CDR2 YSLEER. Trimming cost V 5 bases and J 7 bases; bases outside gene matches: 11. The CDR3 length is 16 residues. The CDR3 DNA sequence: TGCGCCAGCAGCTTGGACCTAGCGGGGGAAACTAATGAGCAGTTCTTC. Its protein product is CASSLDLAGETNEQFF.

This clonotype was found a few times. CDR3 bases: TGTGCCATCAGTGAGACCTCCTACGAGCAGTACGTC. Its translation: CAISETSYEQYV. The V call is TRBV10-3, the J call TRBJ2-7; D is ambiguous. The CDR3 spans 12 residues. Germline loops: CDR1 ENHRY, CDR2 SYGVKD. Deletions cut 2 bases from V and 0 bases from J, with 2 bases between.

This chain uses TRBV7-2 with TRBJ2-7; D gene unclear. This CDR3 is 12 amino acids long. V dropped 2 bases and J dropped 4 bases, with 6 bases sitting between them. Germline V gene data show CDR1 as SGHTA and CDR2 as FQGNSA. This CDR3 reads CASSLIEYEQYF. The CDR3 nucleotides read TGTGCCAGCAGCTTAATAGAGTACGAGCAGTACTTC.

This clonotype appeared a few times. At one end the junction does not follow the germline gene, possibly because of a read error. The chain employs TRBV20-1 and TRBJ2-1, with 9 bases identical to TRBD2. The CDR3 sequence is 13 residues long. Germline values: CDR1 DFQATT, CDR2 SNEGSKA (reference sequence). CDR3 sequence reads: CSARLAGYNDQFF. For the CDR3, the DNA is TGCAGTGCTCGCCTAGCGGGGTACAATGACCAGTTCTTC.

This clonotype has just a few counts. The genes are TRBV27 and TRBJ2-7; the D is unclear. V was cut by 4 bases and J by 0 bases, with 1 base left in between. The germline CDR1 and CDR2 sequences are MNHEY and SMNVEV (reference sequence). This CDR3 has 11 residues. The CDR3 spells CASSCSYEQYV. The CDR3 region has the DNA TGTGCCAGCAGTTGCTCCTACGAGCAGTACGTC.

V and J are TRBV7-9 and TRBJ1-5; 9 bases are a match to TRBD1. The germline gives CDR1 SEHNR, CDR2 FQNEAQ (reference sequence). CDR3 length equals 17 residues. V shed 5 bases and J 5 bases; nucleotides not matched to a gene: 13. CDR3 sequence (DNA): TGTGCCAGCAGCCCGTCCGGGACAGGGCGCGGAGATCAGCCCCAGCATTTT. Amino acid sequence: CASSPSGTGRGDQPQHF.

In its sample, this clonotype was seen a few times. J is TRBJ1-1 and V is TRBV7-8; a possible D gene is TRBD1 (5 bases). V lost 4 bases and J lost 5, with 17 bases in between. Germline loops: CDR1 SGHVS, CDR2 FQNEAQ. The CDR3 covers 15 residues. CDR3 protein: CASSSLSLGGTEAFF. The CDR3 nucleotides read TGTGCCAGCAGCTCGCTTAGTCTGGGGGGGACTGAAGCTTTCTTT. The full variable domain, completed using reference TRBV7-8 and TRBJ1-1, is GAGVSQSPRYKVAKRGQDVALRCDPISGHVSLFWYQQALGQGPEFLTYFQNEAQLDKSGLPSDRFFAERPEGSVSTLKIQRTQQEDSAVYLCASSSLSLGGTEAFFGQGTRLTVV.

This clonotype has just a few counts. The V call is TRBV3-1, the J call TRBJ2-3; 9 bases are shared with TRBD1. CDR3 length: 16 amino acids. The germline V gene has CDR1 LGHDT and CDR2 YNNKEL (reference sequence). The V and J ends lost 0 bases and 4 bases, in that order; junction bases with no gene match: 5. The CDR3 DNA is TGTGCCAGCAGCCAAGACCGGGACAGGGCCCCAGATACGCAGTATTTT. It translates to CASSQDRDRAPDTQYF.

Only a few counts were recorded for this clonotype. The rearrangement links TRBV19 to TRBJ2-7, with D possibly being TRBD1 (5 bases). Germline V lookup: CDR1 LNHDA, CDR2 SQIVND (reference sequence). The V gene lost 4 bases and the J gene lost 5 bases, with 12 bases spanning the gap. The CDR3 spans 13 residues. CDR3 sequence: CASSTLLTDEQYF. In DNA form, the CDR3 reads TGTGCCAGTAGTACCCTGCTGACAGACGAGCAGTACTTC.

In this sample, this clonotype turned up many times. This rearrangement joins TRBV5-5 to TRBJ2-1; no clear D. Germline V CDR1 and CDR2: SGHKS, YYEKEE (reference sequence). V lost 0 bases, J lost 2 bases, and 9 bases lay in between. This CDR3 spans 15 amino acids. The CDR3 region is CASSLEQAPYNEQFF. The CDR3 nucleotides read TGTGCCAGCAGCTTGGAGCAGGCCCCCTACAATGAGCAGTTCTTC.

This clonotype was seen only a few times. The chain couples TRBV5-1 to TRBJ1-1; 7 positions agree with TRBD1. Germline V CDR1 and CDR2: SGHRS, YFSETQ. The CDR3 runs 14 residues. Trimming took 3 bases from V and 7 from J; bases not matched to a gene: 9. The CDR3 DNA is TGCGCCAGCAGCTACGGGGACAGCGGGTTTGAAGCTTTCTTT. It codes for CASSYGDSGFEAFF.

This clonotype is medium-sized by share. The CDR3 is CASSVRVGAYNEQFF. DNA of the CDR3: TGCGCCAGCAGCGTCAGGGTGGGGGCCTACAATGAGCAGTTCTTC. The genes are TRBV4-3 and TRBJ2-1; tentatively, D is TRBD1 or TRBD2 (5 bases each). CDR1 LGHNA and CDR2 YSLEER come from the germline V gene. The CDR3 is 15 amino acids. V lost 5 bases and J 2 bases, leaving 13 bases between the germline ends.

The rearrangement links TRBV7-8 to TRBJ1-5; perhaps TRBD1 as D (6 bases). The V end was cut by 1 base, the J end by 2 bases, with 12 bases between. Germline values: CDR1 SGHVS, CDR2 FQNEAQ. The CDR3 runs to 16 residues. The CDR3 sequence is CASSLVGAWRNQPQHF. The DNA for the CDR3 is TGTGCCAGCAGCTTAGTGGGGGCCTGGCGCAATCAGCCCCAGCATTTT.

The chain joins TRBV6-2 or TRBV6-3 to TRBJ1-1; D gene ambiguous. Germline assignment: CDR1 MNHEY and CDR2 SVGEGT. Trimming removed 2 bases from V and 3 bases from J, with 4 bases in between. CDR3 length equals 12 residues. The DNA for the CDR3 is TGTGCCAGCAGTTACGGCCACACTGAAGCTTTCTTT. Translated: CASSYGHTEAFF.

Comment on this clonotype: A junction end diverges from the germline sequence, so it may reflect a read error. The rearrangement uses TRBV7-7 and TRBJ2-5; maybe TRBD1 (6 bases). The CDR3 consists of 13 residues. CDR1 SSHAT and CDR2 FNYEAQ come from the germline V gene (reference sequence). The chain's CDR3 is CASILYRADTQYF. The CDR3 DNA reads as TGTGCTAGCATCTTATACAGGGCGGATACCCAGTACTTC.

Many counts were recorded for this clonotype. The gene calls are TRBV4-3 and TRBJ2-1, with D hard to call. V was shortened by 1 base and J by 0 bases, with 7 bases between the two germline ends. This CDR3 contains 15 residues. Germline-derived CDR1 and CDR2 are LGHNA and YSLEER. The CDR3 sequence: CASSQGTSSYNEQFF. CDR3 nucleotide sequence: TGCGCCAGCAGCCAAGGCACGAGCTCCTACAATGAGCAGTTCTTC.

V is TRBV4-2 and J is TRBJ2-6; tentatively, D is TRBD1 (5 bases). Between the trimmed V and J ends, which lost 3 bases and 4 bases, there was a span of 13 bases. From germline, CDR1 is LGHNA and CDR2 YNFKEQ. The CDR3 has 16 amino acids. CDR3 DNA sequence: TGTGCCAGCAGCCAGGACCAGGGTTCCGGGGCCAACGTCCTGACTTTC. This codes for CASSQDQGSGANVLTF.

The genes are TRBV11-2 and TRBJ1-1; no clear D gene. This CDR3 spans 13 amino acids. Germline V lookup: CDR1 SGHAT, CDR2 FQNNGV. Trimming took off 5 bases at V and 3 bases at J, with 10 bases between the two ends. CDR3 sequence: CASSKGDHTEAFF. CDR3 coding DNA: TGTGCCAGCAGCAAGGGAGATCACACTGAAGCTTTCTTT.

This clonotype was recorded many times. The V call is TRBV5-1, the J call TRBJ2-1, with TRBD2 matching over 9 bases. Germline V gene sequence: CDR1 SGHRS, CDR2 YFSETQ. V lost 5 bases, J lost 6 bases, and 12 bases stayed unmatched. The CDR3 has 16 amino acids. Written as DNA, the CDR3 is TGCGCCAGCAGTCATACGCGGGGGGGTCCGGGCAATGAGCAGTTCTTC. Its protein product is CASSHTRGGPGNEQFF.

The rearrangement links TRBV14 to TRBJ2-7, with TRBD1 matching over 10 bases. With 4 bases clipped from V and 2 bases from J, the junction kept 8 bases outside the gene matches. The CDR3 totals 16 residues. The germline gives CDR1 SGHDN, CDR2 FVKESK. CDR3 nucleotide sequence: TGTGCCAGCAGCCCTCGAACCGGGACAGGGGCCTACGAGCAGTACTTC. Protein product: CASSPRTGTGAYEQYF.

This chain joins TRBV7-2 and TRBJ2-3, with TRBD1 identical over 7 bases. The V segment lost 5 bases and the J segment 1 base; nucleotides outside the gene matches: 6. Looked up from germline, CDR1 is SGHTA and CDR2 is FQGNSA. This CDR3 comprises 15 residues. The CDR3 here is CASSRRDSGTDTQYF. CDR3 in DNA: TGTGCCAGCAGCCGCCGGGACAGCGGCACAGATACGCAGTATTTT.

This clonotype was picked up many times. V is TRBV13 and J is TRBJ2-4; 7 nucleotides agree with TRBD1. V lost 3 bases, J lost 12 bases, and 11 bases stayed unmatched. Looked up from germline, CDR1 is PRHDT and CDR2 is FYEKMQ (reference sequence). CDR3 length: 14 amino acids. The CDR3 loop reads CASSFNDWPGGQYF. The CDR3 coding sequence is TGTGCCAGCAGCTTCAACGACTGGCCAGGGGGTCAGTACTTC.